This TCR beta chain was found in a study of shared clonotypes between healthy human individuals. Study results and limitations: Sharing across four donors was highest in naive CD4 (roughly 5%) and lowest in memory CD8 (roughly 0.4%).

Produced via immunoSEQ multiplex PCR; TCRdb's table is partial and in-frame only. The sample consists of around 2.5 million clones, 80% to 95% of them appearing once. Of note for this clone: What it recognizes is unknown.

V gave up 4 bases and J gave up 3 bases, with 19 bases separating them. The CDR3 sequence is 16 residues long. In germline, CDR1 is SGHNT, CDR2 YYREEE (reference sequence). V is TRBV5-4 and J is TRBJ1-1, with a possible D match to TRBD1 (6 bases). The receptor was isolated from a man younger than 35 in good health. Some clones in this sample may be carry-over from other donors' samples. Sample: naive CD4+ T cells from PBMCs. Noted subset: CD45RA+ positively selected. The CDR3 nucleotides are TGTGCCAGCAGCCACCCGGATCAGGGGAGCGACACTGAAGCTTTCTTT. It yields the protein CASSHPDQGSDTEAFF.